The entry below gives a single T cell receptor beta chain sequence along with its context. The target of this receptor is not known. No base quality values were provided; no much bigger clone lies one nucleotide off. This sample is part of a study of PD-L1 blockade in urothelial cancer (dated by TCRdb to 2015 to 2018). With regard to the full study: All patients started therapy around 2014 and received atezolizumab 1,200 mg intravenously every 3 weeks. In the same patients, pretreatment tumors underwent whole exome sequencing and RNA sequencing in addition to TCR sequencing. Several patients achieved durable clinical benefit and 15 to 20 did not. Durable clinical benefit meant progression-free survival longer than 6 months, and TCR features were also tested against progression-free and overall survival. Blood samples were analyzed at 3 weeks after treatment start (second dose) and at 6 weeks after treatment start. Pretreatment blood TCR-seq was available for nearly 30 patients, at least one posttreatment blood collection was obtained for 24 patients, and tumor TCR-seq was available for 24 patients. Patients had an ECOG performance status of 0 or 1 and had received between 0 and 3 prior chemotherapy regimens. About nine tenths of the roughly 29 patients were identified as males with urothelial cancer of bladder origin, and a prior smoking history was reported by 18 of 29 patients. An exploratory multi-omic analysis was conducted of the somatic, immune and clinical correlates of response to PD-L1 blockade with atezolizumab in urothelial cancer. Pretreatment tumor samples and matched peripheral blood, collected serially before and after atezolizumab treatment, underwent TCR sequencing. Blood samples gave median yields of around 150,000 T cells and around 88,000 unique TCRs, along with a median clonality of 0.080.

What this sample's time point label stands for: peripheral blood 6 weeks after treatment start. A cohort of more than 25 patients with locally advanced or metastatic urothelial carcinoma, treated at Memorial Sloan Kettering on a trial protocol, was included. Peripheral blood mononuclear cells were collected pretreatment and during treatment, with between 1 and 8 total time points obtained per patient. The Qiagen DNeasy Blood extraction kit was used to purify genomic DNA from total PBMCs and tumor samples. PBMCs were collected pretreatment and during treatment, and were isolated and stored as previously described. Synthetic TCR analog templates were spiked into each PCR so that absolute template abundance could be estimated from read counts. The immunoSEQ assay was used to amplify TCRbeta CDR3 regions from genomic DNA with bias-controlled V and J gene primers. Sequencing of rearranged TCRbeta segments was performed at approximately 20X coverage. The authors' pipeline ran thus. Sequencing errors were corrected by clustering and CDR3s were annotated against IMGT to assign V, D and J genes. Downstream analyses used only productive TCRbeta rearrangements, leaving out any out-of-frame or stop-codon sequences. To compute clonality, Shannon entropy was normalized by the log of the number of unique productive sequences and then subtracted from one. Fisher's exact test with Benjamini-Hochberg correction, using a cutoff of adjusted p below 0.01, was how clones that differed between time points or between blood and tumor were identified. This is the immuneACCESS table as TCRdb keeps it, with only in-frame sequences that have V and J called. A part of the clones is gone; compared with another copy, unresolved V genes explain less than half, and the rest is unexplained. V, J and clone size are those of that table, while D and trimming were read from the DNA. The sample table records about 120,000 clones; roughly 82% of these occur just once. Together, the top ten hold 2% to 3% of the sample.

General conclusions and limits of the study: Small sample size (n of about 30) and many exploratory analyses mean the results are intended to be hypothesis-generating. At 3 weeks after the start of treatment, tumor-associated TCR clones in peripheral blood had expanded more in patients with durable benefit (n ≈ 24, p = 0.022). A pretreatment peripheral blood TCR clonality below the median was linked to improved progression-free and overall survival.

This TCR was sampled from a man aged 50-60 years with urothelial cancer. The sample was PBMCs, taken around atezolizumab (anti-PD-L1) treatment.

CDR3 region: CASSPNMREKGTDTQYF. The DNA reads as follows: TGTGCCAGCAGCCCCAATATGCGGGAGAAGGGCACAGATACGCAGTATTTT. The rearranged chain carries TRBV11-2 and TRBJ2-3; 7 middle bases align to TRBD2. Measured from the cysteine to the phenylalanine, the CDR3 is 17 residues long. The sequence is cut down to CDR3 DNA, 51 bases in frame from base 1. The germline V gene sets CDR1 to SGHAT and CDR2 to FQNNGV. V and J are trimmed by 5 bases and 1 base, and the gene matches miss 12 bases of the junction.